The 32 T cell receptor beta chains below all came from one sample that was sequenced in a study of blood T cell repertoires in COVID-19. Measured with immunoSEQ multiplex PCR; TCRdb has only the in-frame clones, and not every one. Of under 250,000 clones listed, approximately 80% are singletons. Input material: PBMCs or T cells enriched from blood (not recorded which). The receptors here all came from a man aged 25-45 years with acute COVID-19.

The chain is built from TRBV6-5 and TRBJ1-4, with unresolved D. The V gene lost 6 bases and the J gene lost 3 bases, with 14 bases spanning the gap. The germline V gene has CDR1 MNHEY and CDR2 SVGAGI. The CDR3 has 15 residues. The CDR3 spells CASSPGLVANEKLFF. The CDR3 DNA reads TGTGCCAGCAGCCCGGGTCTGGTGGCTAATGAAAAACTGTTTTTT.

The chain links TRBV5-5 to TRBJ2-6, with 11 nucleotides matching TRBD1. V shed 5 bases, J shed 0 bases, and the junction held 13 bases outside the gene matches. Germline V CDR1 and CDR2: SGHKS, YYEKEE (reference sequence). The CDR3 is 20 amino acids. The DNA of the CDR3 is TGTGCCAGCAGTCAAATATTGGGGACAGGGGGAATCTCTGGGGCCAACGTCCTGACTTTC. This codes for CASSQILGTGGISGANVLTF.

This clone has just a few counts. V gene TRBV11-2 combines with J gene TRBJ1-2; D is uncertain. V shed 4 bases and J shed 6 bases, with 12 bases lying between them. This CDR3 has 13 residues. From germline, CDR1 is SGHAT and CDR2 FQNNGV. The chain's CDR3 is CASSSGGRDGYTF. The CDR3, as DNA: TGTGCCAGCAGCTCGGGTGGTCGAGATGGCTACACCTTC.

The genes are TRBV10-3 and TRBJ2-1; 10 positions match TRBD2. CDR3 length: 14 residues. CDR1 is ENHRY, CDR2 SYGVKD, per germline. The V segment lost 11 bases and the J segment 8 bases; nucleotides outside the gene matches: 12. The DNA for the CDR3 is TGTGCCGTAACCAAGCGGGGGGGCGATGATGAGCAGTTCTTC. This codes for CAVTKRGGDDEQFF.

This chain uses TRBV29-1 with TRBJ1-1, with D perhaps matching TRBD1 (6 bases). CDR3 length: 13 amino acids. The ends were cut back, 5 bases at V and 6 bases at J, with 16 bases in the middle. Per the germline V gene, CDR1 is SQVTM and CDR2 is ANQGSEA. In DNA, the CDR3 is TGCAGCGTTCAAACAGGGATAGTCGCTGAAGCTTTCTTT. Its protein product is CSVQTGIVAEAFF.

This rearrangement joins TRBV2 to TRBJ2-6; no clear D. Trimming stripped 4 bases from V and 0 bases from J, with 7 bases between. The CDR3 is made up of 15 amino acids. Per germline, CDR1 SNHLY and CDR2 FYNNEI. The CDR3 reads CASSVVRSGANVLTF. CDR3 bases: TGTGCCAGCAGTGTAGTCCGCTCTGGGGCCAACGTCCTGACTTTC.

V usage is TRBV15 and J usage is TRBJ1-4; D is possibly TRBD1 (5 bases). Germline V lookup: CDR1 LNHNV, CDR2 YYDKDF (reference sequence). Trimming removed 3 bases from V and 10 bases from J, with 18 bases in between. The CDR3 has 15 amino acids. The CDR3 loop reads CATSSDRTSGVKLFF. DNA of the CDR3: TGTGCCACCAGCAGTGATCGGACATCCGGCGTAAAACTGTTTTTT. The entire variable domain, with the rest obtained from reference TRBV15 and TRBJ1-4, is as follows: DAMVIQNPRYQVTQFGKPVTLSCSQTLNHNVMYWYQQKSSQAPKLLFHYYDKDFNNEADTPDNFQSRRPNTSFCFLDIRSPGLGDTAMYLCATSSDRTSGVKLFFGSGTQLSVL.

The CDR3 sequence is CAWSVPWTSGGTDTQYF. CDR3 in DNA: TGTGCCTGGAGTGTACCCTGGACTAGCGGGGGCACAGATACGCAGTATTTT. The V and J genes are TRBV30 and TRBJ2-3, with 12 bases identical to TRBD2. The CDR3 has 17 residues. With 0 bases clipped from V and 1 base from J, the junction kept 5 bases outside the gene matches. CDR1 and CDR2 from the germline V gene are GTSNPN and SVGIG (reference sequence).

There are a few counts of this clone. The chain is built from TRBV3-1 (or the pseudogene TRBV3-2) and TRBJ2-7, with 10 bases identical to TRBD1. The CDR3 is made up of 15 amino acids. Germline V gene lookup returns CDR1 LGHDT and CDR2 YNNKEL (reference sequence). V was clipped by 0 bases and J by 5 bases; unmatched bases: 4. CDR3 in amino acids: CASSQDPDRGDEQYF. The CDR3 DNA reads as TGTGCCAGCAGCCAAGACCCGGACAGGGGGGACGAGCAGTACTTC.

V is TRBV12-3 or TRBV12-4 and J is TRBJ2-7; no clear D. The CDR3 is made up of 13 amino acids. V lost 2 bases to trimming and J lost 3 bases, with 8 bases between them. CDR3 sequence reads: CASSLYQYYEQYF. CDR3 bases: TGTGCCAGCAGTTTATACCAGTACTACGAGCAGTACTTC.

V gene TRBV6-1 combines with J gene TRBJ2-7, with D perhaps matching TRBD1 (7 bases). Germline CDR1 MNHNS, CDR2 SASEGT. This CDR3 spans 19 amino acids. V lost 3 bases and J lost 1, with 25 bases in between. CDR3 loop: CASSDNEGAAEGYSYEQYF. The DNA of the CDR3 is TGTGCCAGCAGTGATAATGAGGGGGCCGCGGAGGGTTATTCCTACGAGCAGTACTTC.

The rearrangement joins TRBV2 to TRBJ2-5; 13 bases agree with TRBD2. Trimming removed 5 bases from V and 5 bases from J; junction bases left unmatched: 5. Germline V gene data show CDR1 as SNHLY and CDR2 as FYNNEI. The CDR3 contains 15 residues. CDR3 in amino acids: CASSSTSGGAETQYF. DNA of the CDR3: TGTGCCAGCAGTTCAACTAGCGGGGGGGCCGAGACCCAGTACTTC.

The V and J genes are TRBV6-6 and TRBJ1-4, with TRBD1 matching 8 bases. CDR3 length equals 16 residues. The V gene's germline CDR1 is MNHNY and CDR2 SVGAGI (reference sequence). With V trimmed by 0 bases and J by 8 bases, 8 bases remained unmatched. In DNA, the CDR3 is TGTGCCAGCAGTTACTCGGGACAGGTGGTAGGAGAAAAACTGTTTTTT. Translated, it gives CASSYSGQVVGEKLFF.

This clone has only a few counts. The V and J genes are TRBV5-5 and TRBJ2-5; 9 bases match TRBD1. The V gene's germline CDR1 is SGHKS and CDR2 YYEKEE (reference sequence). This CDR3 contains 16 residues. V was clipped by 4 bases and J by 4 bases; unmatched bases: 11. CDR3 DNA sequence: TGTGCCAGCAGCGGCAGTTTTACAGGGGGCGGAGAGACCCAGTACTTC. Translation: CASSGSFTGGGETQYF. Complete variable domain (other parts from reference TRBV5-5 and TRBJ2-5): DAGVTQSPTHLIKTRGQQVTLRCSPISGHKSVSWYQQVLGQGPQFIFQYYEKEERGRGNFPDRFSARQFPNYSSELNVNALLLGDSALYLCASSGSFTGGGETQYFGPGTRLLVL.

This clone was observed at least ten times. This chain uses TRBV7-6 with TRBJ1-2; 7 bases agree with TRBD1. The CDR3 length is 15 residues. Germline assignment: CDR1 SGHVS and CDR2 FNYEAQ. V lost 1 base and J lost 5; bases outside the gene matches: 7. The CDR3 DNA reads TGTGCCAGCAGCTTAGGACAGGGAGGAGGATATGGCTACACCTTC. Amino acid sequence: CASSLGQGGGYGYTF.

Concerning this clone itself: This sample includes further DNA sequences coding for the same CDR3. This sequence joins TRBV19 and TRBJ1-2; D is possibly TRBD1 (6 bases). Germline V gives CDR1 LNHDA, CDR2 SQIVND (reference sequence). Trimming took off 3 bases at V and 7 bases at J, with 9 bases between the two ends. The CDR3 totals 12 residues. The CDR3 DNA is TGTGCCAGTAGTATCAGGGGTGGTGGCTACACCTTC. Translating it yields CASSIRGGGYTF.

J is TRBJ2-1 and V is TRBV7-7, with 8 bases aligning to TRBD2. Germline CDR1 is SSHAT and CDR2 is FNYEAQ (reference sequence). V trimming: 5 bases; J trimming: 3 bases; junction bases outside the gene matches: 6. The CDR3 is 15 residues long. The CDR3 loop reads CASSVPSGHYNEQFF. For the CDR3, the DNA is TGTGCCAGCAGCGTCCCTAGCGGGCACTACAATGAGCAGTTCTTC.

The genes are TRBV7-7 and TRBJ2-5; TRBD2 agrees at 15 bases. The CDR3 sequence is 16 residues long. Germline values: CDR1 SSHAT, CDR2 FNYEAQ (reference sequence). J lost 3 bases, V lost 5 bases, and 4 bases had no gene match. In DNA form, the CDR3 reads TGTGCCAGCAGCAAGGGACTAGCGGGGGGTAAAGAGACCCAGTACTTC. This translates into CASSKGLAGGKETQYF.

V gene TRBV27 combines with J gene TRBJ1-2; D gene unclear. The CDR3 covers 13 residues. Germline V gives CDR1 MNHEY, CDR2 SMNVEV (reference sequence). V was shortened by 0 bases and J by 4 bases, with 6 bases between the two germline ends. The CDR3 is CASSLSSFYGYTF. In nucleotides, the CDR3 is TGTGCCAGCAGTTTATCTTCTTTCTATGGCTACACCTTC.

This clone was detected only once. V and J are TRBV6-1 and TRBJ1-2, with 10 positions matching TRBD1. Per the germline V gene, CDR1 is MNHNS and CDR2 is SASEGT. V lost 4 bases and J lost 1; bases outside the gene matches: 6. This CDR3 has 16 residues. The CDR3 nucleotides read TGTGCCAGCAGTGCCGGGACAGGGGACAATAACTATGGCTACACCTTC. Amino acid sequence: CASSAGTGDNNYGYTF.

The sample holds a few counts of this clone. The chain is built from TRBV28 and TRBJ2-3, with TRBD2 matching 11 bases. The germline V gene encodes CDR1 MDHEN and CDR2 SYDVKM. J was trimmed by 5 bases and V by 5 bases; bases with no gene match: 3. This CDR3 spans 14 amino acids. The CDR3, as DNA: TGTGCCAGCAGTCTAGCGGGGGGTCTAGATACGCAGTATTTT. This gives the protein CASSLAGGLDTQYF.

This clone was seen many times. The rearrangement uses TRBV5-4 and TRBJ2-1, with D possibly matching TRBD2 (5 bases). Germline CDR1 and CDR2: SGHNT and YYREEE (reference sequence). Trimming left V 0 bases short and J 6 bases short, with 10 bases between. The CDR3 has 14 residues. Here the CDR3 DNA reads TGTGCCAGCAGCTTGGAGGGAGTACGCAATGAGCAGTTCTTC. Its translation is CASSLEGVRNEQFF.

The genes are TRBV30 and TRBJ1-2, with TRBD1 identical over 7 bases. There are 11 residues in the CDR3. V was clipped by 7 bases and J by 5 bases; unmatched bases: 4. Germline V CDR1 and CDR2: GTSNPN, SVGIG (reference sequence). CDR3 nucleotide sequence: TGTGCCTCTGCGACAGGGTATGGCTACACCTTC. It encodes CASATGYGYTF.

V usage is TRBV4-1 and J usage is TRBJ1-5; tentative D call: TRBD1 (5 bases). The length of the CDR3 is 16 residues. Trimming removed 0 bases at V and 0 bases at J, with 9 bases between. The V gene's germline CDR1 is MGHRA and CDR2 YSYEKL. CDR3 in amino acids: CASSQDQGYSNQPQHF. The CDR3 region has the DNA TGCGCCAGCAGCCAAGATCAGGGATATAGCAATCAGCCCCAGCATTTT.

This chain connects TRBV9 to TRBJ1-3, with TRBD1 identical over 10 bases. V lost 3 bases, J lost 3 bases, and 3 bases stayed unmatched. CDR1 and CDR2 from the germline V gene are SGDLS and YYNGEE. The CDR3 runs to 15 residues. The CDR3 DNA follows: TGTGCCAGCAGCGGACAGGGGGCAATTGGAAACACCATATATTTT. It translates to CASSGQGAIGNTIYF.

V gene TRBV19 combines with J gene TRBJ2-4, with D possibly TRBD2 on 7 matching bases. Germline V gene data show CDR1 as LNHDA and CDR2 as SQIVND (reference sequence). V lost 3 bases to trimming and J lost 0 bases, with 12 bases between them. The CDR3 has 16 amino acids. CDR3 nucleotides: TGTGCCAGTAGTATTTGGGGGGGCGAAGCCAAAAACATTCAGTACTTC. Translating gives CASSIWGGEAKNIQYF.

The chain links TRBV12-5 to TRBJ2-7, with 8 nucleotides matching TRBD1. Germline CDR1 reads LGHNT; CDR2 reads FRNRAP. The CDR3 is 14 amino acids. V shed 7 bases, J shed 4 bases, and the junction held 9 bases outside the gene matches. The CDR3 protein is CASARTGLTYEQYF. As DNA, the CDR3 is TGTGCTAGTGCCCGGACAGGGCTTACTTACGAGCAGTACTTC.

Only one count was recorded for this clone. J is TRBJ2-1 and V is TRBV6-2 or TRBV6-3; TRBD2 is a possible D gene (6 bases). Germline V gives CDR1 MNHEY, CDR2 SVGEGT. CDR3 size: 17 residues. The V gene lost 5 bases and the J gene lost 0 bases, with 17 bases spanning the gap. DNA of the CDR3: TGTGCCAGCAGTCACGCTCCGGGACTTAGCTCCTACAATGAGCAGTTCTTC. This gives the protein CASSHAPGLSSYNEQFF.

The DNA of the CDR3 is TGTGCCAGCAGTCTCCTAGATTATGGCTACACCTTC. Translated: CASSLLDYGYTF. The chain has TRBV28 and TRBJ1-2, with D unclear. Trimming removed 5 bases at V and 5 bases at J, with 9 bases between. The CDR3 covers 12 residues. Germline CDR1 and CDR2: MDHEN and SYDVKM.

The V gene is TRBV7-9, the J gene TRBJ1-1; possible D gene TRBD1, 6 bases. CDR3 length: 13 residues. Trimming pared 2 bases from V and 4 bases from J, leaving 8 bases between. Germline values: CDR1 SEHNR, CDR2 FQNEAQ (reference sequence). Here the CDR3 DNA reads TGTGCCAGCAGCTTACAGGGGTTCACTGAAGCTTTCTTT. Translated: CASSLQGFTEAFF.

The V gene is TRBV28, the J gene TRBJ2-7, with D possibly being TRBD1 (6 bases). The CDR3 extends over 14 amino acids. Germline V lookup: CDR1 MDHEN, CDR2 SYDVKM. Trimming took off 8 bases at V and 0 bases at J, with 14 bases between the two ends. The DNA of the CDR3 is TGTGCCAGCCTATTAAACAGGGCCTCCTACGAGCAGTACTTC. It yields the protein CASLLNRASYEQYF.

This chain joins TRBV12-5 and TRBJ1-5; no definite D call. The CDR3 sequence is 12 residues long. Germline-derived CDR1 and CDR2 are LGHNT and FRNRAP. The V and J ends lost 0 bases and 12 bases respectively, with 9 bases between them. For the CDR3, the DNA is TGTGCTAGTGGTTTGGTACGGGAGCGCCAGCATTTT. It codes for CASGLVRERQHF.